A single sample is the source of the 17 T cell receptor beta chains below, sequenced in a study of T cells in Graves' hyperthyroidism and ophthalmopathy (dated by TCRdb to about 2019). Library creation used multiplex PCR. TCRdb names Illumina HiSeq 2000 as the instrument used. Amplification of TCR beta CDR3 regions was carried out from RNA transcripts. The first round of RT-PCR for the TCR CDR3 was performed with the HTBI primer set and the Qiagen OneStep RT-PCR kit. Using fastp at Q25 and MiXCR, TCRdb reprocessed the public reads and kept productive beta chains. A single entry per CDR3 protein holds the most common genes and DNA from its merged rows. This sample comprises about 580,000 distinct CDR3 sequences, around 13% of them detected only once. The top ten clonotypes cover roughly 5.5% of the sample. The sequenced sample consisted of blood. The receptors stem from a woman aged 25-40 years with Graves' hyperthyroidism that later progressed to Graves' ophthalmopathy.

This clonotype was observed many times. The CDR3 region is CARGAAGQEPDTQYF. For the CDR3, the DNA is TGTGCCAGAGGTGCGGCGGGACAGGAACCAGATACGCAGTATTTT. The chain joins TRBV2 to TRBJ2-3, with TRBD1 matching 8 bases. V lost 9 bases and J lost 4; bases outside the gene matches: 12. CDR3 size: 15 residues. In germline, CDR1 is SNHLY, CDR2 FYNNEI.

This clonotype was observed many times. The V gene is TRBV11-3, the J gene TRBJ2-7, with D perhaps TRBD1 or TRBD2 (5 bases each). This CDR3 is built from 15 residues. CDR1 and CDR2 from the germline V gene are SGHNT and YENEEA. The V and J ends lost 4 bases and 0 bases respectively, with 13 bases between them. CDR3 protein: CASSSRDPGSYEQYF. For the CDR3, the DNA is TGTGCCAGCAGCTCCCGGGACCCAGGCTCCTACGAGCAGTACTTC.

This clonotype occurred many times. The rearrangement uses TRBV20-1 and TRBJ1-2; a weak D match, TRBD1 (5 bases). Germline CDR1 and CDR2: DFQATT and SNEGSKA (reference sequence). Trimming removed 6 bases from V and 0 bases from J, with 17 bases in between. The CDR3 contains 15 residues. Here the CDR3 reads CSARDPGPSNYGYTF. For the CDR3, the DNA is TGCAGTGCCCGGGACCCGGGTCCCTCTAACTATGGCTACACCTTC.

This clonotype was counted ten times or more. The CDR3 protein is CASSLPATDTQYF. The CDR3 coding sequence is TGCGCCAGCAGCCTCCCTGCCACAGATACGCAGTATTTT. This rearrangement joins TRBV5-1 to TRBJ2-3; D is unresolved. This CDR3 comprises 13 residues. With 4 bases removed from V and 2 bases from J, the gap between germline ends came to 8 bases. Germline lookup yields CDR1 SGHRS and CDR2 YFSETQ.

This clonotype was counted ten times or more. V and J are TRBV10-3 and TRBJ2-3, with 8 bases aligning to TRBD1. The CDR3 runs to 13 residues. Germline trimming cut 10 bases from V and 5 bases from J; bases unmatched to any gene: 8. CDR1 and CDR2 (germline): ENHRY, SYGVKD. CDR3 sequence reads: CATGQGKEDTQYF. The DNA for the CDR3 is TGTGCCACCGGACAGGGTAAGGAAGATACGCAGTATTTT.

In its sample, this clonotype was seen many times. V usage is TRBV27 and J usage is TRBJ2-1, with TRBD2 matching over 8 bases. The CDR3 spans 16 residues. Trimming at V came to 5 bases and at J to 3 bases, leaving 9 bases not matched to a gene. The germline V gene encodes CDR1 MNHEY and CDR2 SMNVEV (reference sequence). For the CDR3, the DNA is TGTGCCAGCAGTATCACTAGCGGTGAAATCTACAATGAGCAGTTCTTC. Translation: CASSITSGEIYNEQFF.

This chain joins TRBV12-3 or TRBV12-4 and TRBJ1-4; D is unresolved. The CDR3 runs 14 residues. Trimming took off 3 bases at V and 2 bases at J, with 7 bases between the two ends. The CDR3 DNA sequence: TGTGCCAGCAGTTTCCTGGGGACTAATGAAAAACTGTTTTTT. It is translated as CASSFLGTNEKLFF.

The CDR3 sequence is CASSVGSGFFDYEQYF. The CDR3 DNA reads TGTGCCAGCAGCGTAGGATCCGGGTTTTTTGACTACGAGCAGTACTTC. This rearrangement joins TRBV9 to TRBJ2-7; no firm D call. The germline gives CDR1 SGDLS, CDR2 YYNGEE. The CDR3 extends over 16 amino acids. Between the trimmed V and J ends, which lost 0 bases and 3 bases, there was a span of 16 bases.

Comments on this clonotype: Just one base apart from a much larger clone, this may be a read error. This rearrangement joins TRBV7-2 to TRBJ1-3; no clear D. V lost 1 base, J lost 2 bases, and 3 bases lay in between. The CDR3 sequence is 13 residues long. CDR1 is SGHTA and CDR2 is FQGNSA in the germline V gene. The CDR3 DNA follows: TGTGCCAGCAGCTTAGGGGCTGGAAACACCATATATTTT. Its translation is CASSLGAGNTIYF.

There are many counts of this clonotype. The V and J genes are TRBV20-1 and TRBJ2-7; 7 positions agree with TRBD2. The CDR3 extends over 14 amino acids. Trimming cost V 3 bases and J 2 bases; bases outside gene matches: 7. The germline V gene encodes CDR1 DFQATT and CDR2 SNEGSKA (reference sequence). The CDR3 spells CSASWTGGTYEQYF. The CDR3 nucleotides are TGCAGTGCTAGTTGGACGGGGGGTACCTACGAGCAGTACTTC.

V usage is TRBV19 and J usage is TRBJ2-7; 10 bases match TRBD2. The length of the CDR3 is 16 residues. The ends lost 3 bases at V and 3 bases at J; junction bases unmatched: 8. Germline CDR1 and CDR2: LNHDA and SQIVND (reference sequence). CDR3 nucleotides: TGTGCCAGTAGTATTAGTTCTAGCGGGAGTCTCTACGAGCAGTACTTC. This codes for CASSISSSGSLYEQYF.

The chain employs TRBV5-1 and TRBJ2-1; D might be TRBD1 (6 bases). CDR1 is SGHRS and CDR2 is YFSETQ in the germline V gene. Trimming took off 4 bases at V and 6 bases at J, with 20 bases between the two ends. CDR3 length equals 16 residues. The CDR3 DNA reads TGCGCCAGCAGCCCCCAGACAGGTTTAGGATCCAATGAGCAGTTCTTC. Protein: CASSPQTGLGSNEQFF.

As for this clonotype: A read error may explain this, as a much larger clone is one base away. The V call is TRBV18, the J call TRBJ1-1, with D possibly matching TRBD1 (5 bases). CDR1 is KGHSH and CDR2 is LQKENI in the germline V gene. The CDR3 length is 14 residues. CDR3 bases: TGTGCCGGCTCACCGGGATCGGGGACGTTTGGAGCTTTCTTT. This gives the protein CAGSPGSGTFGAFF.

This clonotype was seen only a few times. V gene TRBV4-2 combines with J gene TRBJ2-3, with a tentative D call TRBD1 (5 bases). The CDR3 has 16 residues. Germline V gene lookup returns CDR1 LGHNA and CDR2 YNFKEQ. The V and J ends lost 4 bases and 2 bases respectively, with 16 bases between them. CDR3 residues: CASSPLAQVVTDTQYF. In nucleotides, the CDR3 is TGTGCCAGCAGCCCCCTGGCACAGGTAGTCACAGATACGCAGTATTTT.

This clonotype appeared many times. This rearrangement joins TRBV14 to TRBJ2-3; 14 nucleotides line up with TRBD2. Germline lookup yields CDR1 SGHDN and CDR2 FVKESK. Losses at the gene ends were 8 bases for V and 3 bases for J; bases not matched to a gene: 10. CDR3 size: 17 residues. The CDR3 spells CASGGTSGSEGTDTQYF. CDR3 coding DNA: TGTGCCAGCGGAGGGACTAGCGGGAGCGAGGGGACAGATACGCAGTATTTT.

This clonotype has more than one count but fewer than ten. The genes are TRBV29-1 and TRBJ2-1; D may match TRBD1 or TRBD2 (5 bases each). Germline values: CDR1 SQVTM, CDR2 ANQGSEA. Trimming pared 7 bases from V and 0 bases from J, leaving 16 bases between. The CDR3 length is 15 residues. Here the CDR3 DNA reads TGCAGCGCCTTCGGTATGGGGGACTCCTACAATGAGCAGTTCTTC. This sequence encodes CSAFGMGDSYNEQFF.

There are many counts of this clonotype. This sequence joins TRBV27 and TRBJ2-7; 8 bases are shared with TRBD1. CDR1 and CDR2 from the germline V gene are MNHEY and SMNVEV (reference sequence). This CDR3 region has 15 residues. V shed 4 bases and J 7 bases; nucleotides not matched to a gene: 12. CDR3 region: CASSYRQGQSREQYF. The DNA for the CDR3 is TGTGCCAGCAGTTATCGACAGGGGCAATCGAGGGAGCAGTACTTC.